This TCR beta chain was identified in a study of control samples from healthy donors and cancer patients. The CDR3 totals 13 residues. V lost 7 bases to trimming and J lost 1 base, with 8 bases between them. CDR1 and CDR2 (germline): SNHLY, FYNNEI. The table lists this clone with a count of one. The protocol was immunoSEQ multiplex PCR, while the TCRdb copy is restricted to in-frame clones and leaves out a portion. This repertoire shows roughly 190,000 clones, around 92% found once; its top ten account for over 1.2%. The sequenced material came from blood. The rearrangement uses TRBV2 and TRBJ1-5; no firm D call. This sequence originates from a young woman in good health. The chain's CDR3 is CASKYVSNQPQHF. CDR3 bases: TGTGCCAGCAAATACGTCAGCAATCAGCCCCAGCATTTT. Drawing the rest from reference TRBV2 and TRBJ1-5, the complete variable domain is EPEVTQTPSHQVTQMGQEVILRCVPISNHLYFYWYRQILGQKVEFLVSFYNNEISEKSEIFDDQFSVERPDGSNFTLKIRSTKLEDSAMYFCASKYVSNQPQHFGDGTRLSIL.